This T cell receptor beta chain comes out of a study of Graves' ophthalmopathy and Graves' hyperthyroidism. Overall study: At initial diagnosis, peripheral blood was obtained, and this preceded any treatment.

The CDR3 spans 13 residues. Trimming took off 0 bases at V and 3 bases at J, with 7 bases between the two ends. The germline CDR1 and CDR2 sequences are SGDLS and YYNGEE. This clonotype occurred many times. For repertoire sequencing, the TCR beta CDR3 regions were amplified from RNA transcripts. RT-PCR was first run with HTBI primers, then multiplex PCR in a second round. TCRdb reprocessed the multiplex PCR reads via MiXCR and lists one record per CDR3 protein. The data hold roughly 400,000 distinct CDR3 sequences, with 17% observed a single time. The rearrangement uses TRBV9 and TRBJ2-7; D is unclear. This TCR derives from an adult woman with stable Graves' hyperthyroidism. The sample comprised peripheral blood. The CDR3 nucleotides read TGTGCCAGCAGCGTAGGCAGTTTCTACGAGCAGTACTTC. Protein: CASSVGSFYEQYF.